This TCR beta chain was sequenced during a study of identical twins. General study points: Excess sharing between twins was weaker in beta out-of-frame sequences.

TCRdb reprocessed the 5' RACE reads via MiXCR and lists one record per CDR3 protein. The profile covers roughly 490,000 distinct CDR3 sequences, with around 15% appearing a single time and 0.98% taken by the ten largest. In germline, CDR1 is SGHTA, CDR2 FQGNSA. The V and J ends lost 1 base and 2 bases respectively, with 9 bases between them. The CDR3 contains 14 residues. Concerning this clonotype: The antigen is undetermined.

These data also formed part of another study, on yellow fever vaccine responses in identical twins. According to that study: Each twin's T cell response to the vaccine was reported to look partly convergent and partly personalized.

The specimen sequenced was CD4+ T cells sorted from blood. The J gene is TRBJ2-7, the V gene TRBV7-2; TRBD1 might be the D (6 bases). This clonotype was sampled from a young woman in good health. The CDR3 nucleotides are TGTGCCAGCAGCTTAGTCACAGGGACCTACGAGCAGTACTTC. The encoded protein is CASSLVTGTYEQYF.